Below, one TCR beta chain is given with its context. This sample stems from a study of technical replicates of blood from a few donors. Germline assignment: CDR1 MNHEY and CDR2 SMNVEV (reference sequence). J lost 7 bases, V lost 3 bases, and 9 bases had no gene match. The CDR3 is 16 amino acids. Libraries were prepared by immunoSEQ multiplex PCR; TCRdb keeps only in-frame clonotypes and omits some of them. The sample records tens of thousands of clones, roughly 93% being singletons. V is TRBV27 and J is TRBJ2-1; 10 bases agree with TRBD1. The sequencing input was T cells isolated from PBMCs. The sequence came from a human donor in good health. The DNA for the CDR3 is TGTGCCAGCAGTTTCTCCCCCGGGACAGGGGTAAATGAGCAGTTCTTC. This translates into CASSFSPGTGVNEQFF.